This TCR beta chain was recorded in a study of vaccination and CD4 T cells after COVID-19. In the study overall: Overlapping spike peptides of SARS-CoV-2, HCoV-NL63, HCoV-OC43 and HCoV-229E were used, and cells were stimulated with them.

Treatment specified: approximately nine-day PBMC culture with coronavirus spike peptide pools or control peptides (ViraFEST assay). Peptide pool stimulation in ViraFEST expanded antigen-specific T cells, whose TCRs were then sequenced. Germline CDR1 is SGHTA and CDR2 is FQGNSA. V lost 4 bases to trimming and J lost 8 bases; unmatched junction nucleotides: 7. CDR3 length: 15 residues. Sequence data for DNA of cultured CD4+ T cells were generated by the Oncomine TCR Beta short-read assay. The template was genomic DNA from cultured CD4+ T cells. TCRdb re-analysed the PCR reads in MiXCR, keeping a single row per CDR3 protein. The sample has 8,500 to 9,000 distinct CDR3 sequences; 48% are singletons. This clonotype was detected only a few times. Its antigen is not known.

Sequencing was performed on CD4+ T cells from blood, cultured in vitro. The sequence was collected from a human donor who had recovered from COVID-19. This sequence joins TRBV7-2 and TRBJ1-3; 11 bases are a match to TRBD1. The CDR3 sequence: CASSSGTGGRYTIYF. The CDR3 DNA sequence: TGTGCCAGCAGCTCGGGGACAGGGGGAAGATACACCATATATTTT.